Following are 18 T cell receptor beta chains from one sample sequenced in a study of blood T cell repertoires in COVID-19. TCRdb's table, derived via immunoSEQ multiplex PCR, lists solely in-frame clones and lacks some. The profile covers some 190,000 clones, with around 85% appearing a single time and just under 8.5% taken by the ten largest. Sequenced: peripheral blood. These receptors originate from a woman aged 55 to 70 with acute or convalescent COVID-19.

The chain links TRBV19 to TRBJ1-3; D is ambiguous. Trimming shortened V by 6 bases and J by 0 bases, and 12 bases separated the two germline ends. Germline CDR1 and CDR2: LNHDA and SQIVND (reference sequence). CDR3 length equals 15 residues. This CDR3 reads CASRPNWSSGNTIYF. CDR3 DNA: TGTGCCAGTAGACCGAACTGGAGCTCTGGAAACACCATATATTTT.

This clone has a single count. The gene calls are TRBV19 and TRBJ2-1; TRBD1 is a possible D gene (5 bases). Between the trimmed V and J ends, which lost 7 bases and 3 bases, there was a span of 10 bases. CDR1 is LNHDA and CDR2 is SQIVND in the germline V gene (reference sequence). The CDR3 is 13 residues long. The chain's CDR3 is CASIGRVYNEQFF. In nucleotides, the CDR3 is TGTGCCAGTATCGGCAGGGTCTACAATGAGCAGTTCTTC.

The V call is TRBV5-1, the J call TRBJ2-7, with 13 positions matching TRBD2. CDR1 SGHRS and CDR2 YFSETQ come from the germline V gene. This CDR3 has 17 amino acids. With 4 bases clipped from V and 5 bases from J, the junction kept 12 bases outside the gene matches. The CDR3 region is CASSPIVGLAGLNEQYF. The CDR3 region has the DNA TGCGCCAGCAGCCCCATAGTGGGACTAGCGGGACTCAACGAGCAGTACTTC.

This chain uses TRBV4-2 with TRBJ1-4, with 9 bases lining up with TRBD1. The CDR3 has 16 amino acids. Germline assignment: CDR1 LGHNA and CDR2 YNFKEQ. Germline trimming cut 1 base from V and 7 bases from J; bases unmatched to any gene: 7. The CDR3 DNA is TGTGCCAGCAGCCAAGGCGGGGGACAGGGCGTTGAAAAACTGTTTTTT. This gives the protein CASSQGGGQGVEKLFF.

The chain employs TRBV27 and TRBJ2-1; D perhaps matches TRBD2 (5 bases). Germline CDR1 is MNHEY and CDR2 is SMNVEV (reference sequence). Trimming removed 5 bases from V and 13 bases from J, with 18 bases in between. This CDR3 spans 13 amino acids. DNA for the CDR3: TGTGCCAGCAGTCCCGCCCAAACGAGGGTACAGTTCTTC. This gives the protein CASSPAQTRVQFF.

The chain joins TRBV24-1 to TRBJ2-2, with D possibly matching TRBD2 (6 bases). Germline V gives CDR1 KGHDR, CDR2 SFDVKD. V lost 8 bases and J lost 5, with 23 bases in between. This CDR3 spans 17 amino acids. In DNA form, the CDR3 reads TGTGCCACCAACGACGGCGCGGGGCAGGCGATGACCGGGGAGCTGTTTTTT. It codes for CATNDGAGQAMTGELFF.

The V gene is TRBV13, the J gene TRBJ2-7; 7 bases match TRBD2. Looked up from germline, CDR1 is PRHDT and CDR2 is FYEKMQ (reference sequence). The CDR3 contains 14 residues. Losses at the gene ends were 6 bases for V and 2 bases for J; bases not matched to a gene: 7. CDR3 sequence: CASSLRGTTYEQYF. Here the CDR3 DNA reads TGTGCCAGCAGTTTGCGCGGGACTACCTACGAGCAGTACTTC.

The V and J genes are TRBV19 and TRBJ1-1, with 10 bases fitting TRBD1. CDR3 size: 15 residues. J was trimmed by 3 bases and V by 6 bases; bases with no gene match: 7. In germline, CDR1 is LNHDA, CDR2 SQIVND (reference sequence). The CDR3 reads CASRGWDRGDTEAFF. The CDR3 coding sequence is TGTGCCAGTAGGGGATGGGACAGGGGTGACACTGAAGCTTTCTTT.

This rearrangement joins TRBV15 to TRBJ2-3; TRBD1 matches at 7 bases. Per germline, CDR1 LNHNV and CDR2 YYDKDF (reference sequence). After removal of 1 base from V and 1 base from J, the junction contained 5 bases not matched to a gene. The CDR3 sequence is 16 residues long. CDR3 in amino acids: CATSRGTGSRTDTQYF. CDR3 sequence (DNA): TGTGCCACCAGCAGAGGGACAGGCTCGCGCACAGATACGCAGTATTTT. Full variable domain (rest looked up from reference TRBV15 and TRBJ2-3): DAMVIQNPRYQVTQFGKPVTLSCSQTLNHNVMYWYQQKSSQAPKLLFHYYDKDFNNEADTPDNFQSRRPNTSFCFLDIRSPGLGDTAMYLCATSRGTGSRTDTQYFGPGTRLTVL.

The V and J genes are TRBV27 and TRBJ2-1; TRBD2 matches 15 bases. Germline V gene data show CDR1 as MNHEY and CDR2 as SMNVEV (reference sequence). CDR3 length: 17 amino acids. With 3 bases clipped from V and 10 bases from J, the junction kept 10 bases outside the gene matches. CDR3 bases: TGTGCCAGCAGTTTGGCGACCGGGACTAGCGGGAGGTCCGAGCAGTTCTTC. Its protein product is CASSLATGTSGRSEQFF.

In this sample, this clone turned up once. This rearrangement joins TRBV5-6 to TRBJ1-5; D perhaps matches TRBD1 (6 bases). The germline V gene has CDR1 SGHDT and CDR2 YYEEEE. This CDR3 region has 16 residues. V gave up 3 bases and J gave up 1 base, with 14 bases separating them. CDR3 nucleotides: TGTGCCAGCAGCTCCCTAAGACAGGTCAGCAATCAGCCCCAGCATTTT. Protein product: CASSSLRQVSNQPQHF.

The chain couples TRBV28 to TRBJ2-3; the D is unclear. The CDR3 is made up of 15 amino acids. V was clipped by 3 bases and J by 2 bases, with 12 bases between them. Germline V gives CDR1 MDHEN, CDR2 SYDVKM. The CDR3 loop reads CASSFGSAATDTQYF. The CDR3 nucleotides read TGTGCCAGCAGTTTTGGCAGTGCCGCCACAGATACGCAGTATTTT. Full variable domain (missing parts from reference TRBV28 and TRBJ2-3): DVKVTQSSRYLVKRTGEKVFLECVQDMDHENMFWYRQDPGLGLRLIYFSYDVKMKEKGDIPEGYSVSREKKERFSLILESASTNQTSMYLCASSFGSAATDTQYFGPGTRLTVL.

V gene TRBV3-1 (or the pseudogene TRBV3-2) combines with J gene TRBJ1-1, with a possible D match to TRBD1 (6 bases). Looked up from germline, CDR1 is LGHDT and CDR2 is YNNKEL (reference sequence). V was trimmed by 8 bases and J by 0 bases, leaving 13 bases between them. The CDR3 runs to 14 residues. CDR3: CASGGGAMNTEAFF. CDR3 DNA sequence: TGTGCCAGCGGAGGGGGGGCGATGAACACTGAAGCTTTCTTT.

The V and J genes are TRBV21-1 and TRBJ1-5; TRBD1, the table's D call, lacks a check against the DNA. TRBV21-1 counts as a pseudogene. The CDR3 is 14 amino acids. CDR3 sequence (DNA): TGTGCCAGCAGCCCTGGGACAGAAGATCAGCCCCAGCATTTT. It encodes CASSPGTEDQPQHF.

The chain combines TRBV7-9 with TRBJ1-1; a weak D match, TRBD1 (6 bases). This CDR3 has 13 amino acids. V lost 5 bases and J 0 bases, leaving 7 bases between the germline ends. The germline V gene encodes CDR1 SEHNR and CDR2 FQNEAQ (reference sequence). This CDR3 is CASSGTMNTEAFF. CDR3 sequence (DNA): TGTGCCAGCAGCGGGACAATGAACACTGAAGCTTTCTTT.

This CDR3 is CASTQGLAGAGGKTQYF. The CDR3 bases are TGTGCCAGCACCCAGGGACTAGCGGGAGCGGGGGGAAAGACCCAGTACTTC. The J gene is TRBJ2-5, the V gene TRBV2; TRBD2 matches 14 bases. Germline values: CDR1 SNHLY, CDR2 FYNNEI. This CDR3 is 17 amino acids long. After removal of 7 bases from V and 6 bases from J, the junction contained 13 bases not matched to a gene.

This sequence joins TRBV2 and TRBJ1-1; 7 bases are shared with TRBD1. Trimming cost V 0 bases and J 4 bases; bases outside gene matches: 8. This CDR3 is 16 amino acids long. Germline V gives CDR1 SNHLY, CDR2 FYNNEI. CDR3 sequence (DNA): TGTGCCAGCAGTGAAGCGCCCCTTTCAGGGGGCACTGAAGCTTTCTTT. Translation: CASSEAPLSGGTEAFF.

V gene TRBV14 combines with J gene TRBJ1-4, with D tentatively TRBD1 (5 bases). Germline CDR1 is SGHDN and CDR2 is FVKESK. Deletions cut 2 bases from V and 5 bases from J, with 12 bases between. This CDR3 has 15 residues. The CDR3 bases are TGTGCCAGCAGCCAATCATCCAGGGTGAATGAAAAACTGTTTTTT. It specifies CASSQSSRVNEKLFF.